The 15 T cell receptor beta chains in this list originate from one sample, sequenced in a study of T cell repertoires in cytomegalovirus infection. The antigens of these receptors remain unknown. TCRdb called the reads again in MiXCR, with one record for every CDR3 protein. The data show about 770,000 distinct CDR3 sequences, about 28% seen once. Sequencing was performed on cultured CD8+ T cells from PBMCs, taken from culture after CMV antigen stimulation. The receptor source for this set is a human donor in good health (CMV status not recorded). Some clones in this sample may be carry-over from other donors' samples.

The chain is built from TRBV2 and TRBJ2-3, with TRBD2 matching over 11 bases. Germline V gene sequence: CDR1 SNHLY, CDR2 FYNNEI. The CDR3 totals 16 residues. The junction had 3 bases not matched to a gene; V was cut back by 0 bases and J by 4 bases. This chain's CDR3 is CASSEAQLAGADTQYF. As DNA, the CDR3 is TGTGCCAGCAGTGAAGCGCAACTAGCGGGGGCAGATACGCAGTATTTT.

V and J are TRBV19 and TRBJ2-7, with TRBD1 identical over 7 bases. The V and J ends lost 4 bases and 2 bases, in that order; junction bases with no gene match: 2. The length of the CDR3 is 13 residues. Germline values: CDR1 LNHDA, CDR2 SQIVND (reference sequence). The CDR3: CASSKGTAYEQYV. CDR3 in DNA: TGTGCCAGTAGTAAAGGGACAGCCTACGAGCAGTACGTC.

The rearrangement uses TRBV7-3 and TRBJ2-2, with D hard to call. This CDR3 comprises 13 residues. Germline CDR1 reads SGHTA; CDR2 reads FQGTGA. V lost 6 bases to trimming and J lost 2 bases, with 7 bases between them. CDR3 sequence reads: CASRSINTGELFF. The CDR3 nucleotides are TGTGCCAGCAGGTCTATTAACACCGGGGAGCTGTTTTTT. Supplemented by reference TRBV7-3 and TRBJ2-2, the full variable domain reads GAGVSQTPSNKVTEKGKYVELRCDPISGHTALYWYRQSLGQGPEFLIYFQGTGAADDSGLPNDRFFAVRPEGSVSTLKIQRTERGDSAVYLCASRSINTGELFFGEGSRLTVL.

In the case of this clonotype: Compared with germline, one end of the junction differs, possibly owing to a read error. The rearrangement uses TRBV10-3 and TRBJ1-1; 8 bases fit TRBD1. Germline lookup yields CDR1 ENHRY and CDR2 SYGVKD. The CDR3 totals 16 residues. This CDR3 reads CAINEPRQGLGTEAFF. For the CDR3, the DNA is TGTGCCATCAATGAGCCGAGACAGGGGTTGGGCACTGAAGCTTTCTTT.

This clonotype was picked up many times. The V and J genes are TRBV23-1 and TRBJ2-2; D unclear. TRBV23-1 is filed as an ORF, its function uncertain. With 9 bases removed from V and 0 bases from J, the gap between germline ends came to 11 bases. This CDR3 is 14 amino acids long. CDR3 sequence (DNA): TGCGCCAGGCCCCTATGCGCGAACACCGGGGAGCTGTTTTTT. Protein product: CARPLCANTGELFF.

This clonotype was seen many times. The rearrangement joins TRBV7-6 to TRBJ2-3; 9 bases line up with TRBD2. V gave up 5 bases and J gave up 0 bases; unmatched junction bases: 6. This CDR3 is 16 amino acids long. The germline gives CDR1 SGHVS, CDR2 FNYEAQ. The CDR3 reads CASSTGLATSTDTQYF. Written as DNA, the CDR3 is TGTGCCAGCAGCACCGGACTAGCGACTAGCACAGATACGCAGTATTTT.

This clonotype occurred a few times. The chain recombines TRBV28 with TRBJ1-5; D might be TRBD1 (6 bases). Trimming removed 7 bases at V and 0 bases at J, with 16 bases between. Germline CDR1 reads MDHEN; CDR2 reads SYDVKM. The CDR3 has 16 residues. CDR3 nucleotide sequence: TGTGCCAGCACCACCCCCGACAGGAGTAGCAATCAGCCCCAGCATTTT. Protein sequence: CASTTPDRSSNQPQHF.

This clonotype was counted only a few times. The chain recombines TRBV4-3 with TRBJ1-1; tentative D call: TRBD1 (6 bases). Germline V gives CDR1 LGHNA, CDR2 YSLEER. This CDR3 contains 15 residues. Trimming removed 2 bases at V and 1 base at J, with 11 bases between. As DNA, the CDR3 is TGCGCCAGCAGCCAATGGGGACACCAGAACACTGAAGCTTTCTTT. It encodes CASSQWGHQNTEAFF.

This clonotype was counted at least ten times. Its ends do not fully match the called genes, so a read error is possible. The chain carries TRBV7-7 and TRBJ2-7; no firm D call. There are 14 residues in the CDR3. CDR1 is SSHAT, CDR2 FNYEAQ, per germline (reference sequence). The CDR3 region has the DNA TGTGCTAGCAGCTTAGATGTGAGTGCTACCGAGCAGTACTTC. Translated: CASSLDVSATEQYF.

CDR3 loop: CASPPGDNSYEQYF. CDR3 nucleotide sequence: TGTGCCAGCCCCCCAGGGGACAACTCCTACGAGCAGTACTTC. The gene calls are TRBV7-9 and TRBJ2-7; TRBD1 is a possible D gene (6 bases). CDR3 length: 14 amino acids. The germline CDR1 and CDR2 sequences are SEHNR and FQNEAQ (reference sequence). V was trimmed by 8 bases and J by 0 bases, leaving 14 bases between them.

In this sample, this clonotype turned up a few times. This chain links TRBV20-1 with TRBJ2-7; tentatively, D is TRBD2 (6 bases). CDR1 and CDR2 from the germline V gene are DFQATT and SNEGSKA (reference sequence). The CDR3 is made up of 11 amino acids. The V end was cut by 7 bases, the J end by 10 bases, with 17 bases between. The CDR3 DNA reads as TGCAGTGTAAGGGAAGGGGACTCTCAGTACGTC. Protein sequence: CSVREGDSQYV.

This clonotype has only one observation. J is TRBJ2-5 and V is TRBV5-6; possibly TRBD2 for D (5 bases). CDR1 and CDR2 from the germline V gene are SGHDT and YYEEEE. The CDR3 is 14 amino acids. The V end lost 4 bases, the J end lost 4 bases, and 14 bases lay between the germline ends. The CDR3 loop reads CASSTGSKAETQYF. For the CDR3, the DNA is TGTGCCAGCAGCACGGGGTCCAAGGCAGAGACCCAGTACTTC. Full variable domain (missing parts from reference TRBV5-6 and TRBJ2-5): DAGVTQSPTHLIKTRGQQVTLRCSPKSGHDTVSWYQQALGQGPQFIFQYYEEEERQRGNFPDRFSGHQFPNYSSELNVNALLLGDSALYLCASSTGSKAETQYFGPGTRLLVL.

This clonotype came up many times. The chain employs TRBV7-6 and TRBJ2-2, with 10 bases identical to TRBD2. The CDR3 runs 15 residues. From germline, CDR1 is SGHVS and CDR2 FNYEAQ. V was clipped by 7 bases and J by 5 bases; unmatched bases: 7. CDR3 DNA: TGTGCCAGCACCCCACGGGGACTAGCGACCGGGGAGCTGTTTTTT. Amino acid sequence: CASTPRGLATGELFF.

This clonotype was seen repeatedly, ten times or more. The chain couples TRBV7-2 to TRBJ1-2; TRBD1 might be the D (5 bases). V was shortened by 6 bases and J by 2 bases, with 19 bases between the two germline ends. Per the germline V gene, CDR1 is SGHTA and CDR2 is FQGNSA. This CDR3 has 16 residues. For the CDR3, the DNA is TGTGCCAGCAGGGACACGAGGACGGGTCCAAACTATGGCTACACCTTC. It translates to CASRDTRTGPNYGYTF.

This clonotype was found a few times. This rearrangement joins TRBV7-2 to TRBJ1-6; the D gene is possibly TRBD1 (6 bases). Germline CDR1 is SGHTA and CDR2 is FQGNSA. The CDR3 contains 14 residues. V was clipped by 6 bases and J by 5 bases, with 11 bases between them. The CDR3 bases are TGTGCCAGCAGGCGACAGGAAAATAATTCACCCCTCCACTTT. As protein: CASRRQENNSPLHF.